This TCR beta chain is drawn from a study of blood T cell repertoires in COVID-19. The wider study: The cDNA or gDNA used as material had been derived from T cells, B-cell-depleted T cells, or PBMCs.

Authors' data handling: Nucleated cell number was recorded as an estimate derived from reference gene primer amplification. TCRdb's table, derived via immunoSEQ multiplex PCR, lists solely in-frame clones and lacks some. V and J calls and clone size are given by that table; D and trimming were obtained from the DNA. The repertoire includes some 170,000 clones, about 76% of them detected once, and roughly 8.7% sits in the top ten. The CDR3 is made up of 13 amino acids. Per the germline V gene, CDR1 is MNHNY and CDR2 is SVGAGI (reference sequence). V lost 7 bases, J lost 5 bases, and 14 bases lay in between.

The sequenced sample consisted of peripheral blood. This TCR came from a woman aged 45-65 years with active or convalescent COVID-19. The chain combines TRBV6-6 with TRBJ1-1, with a tentative D call TRBD1 (5 bases). The CDR3 DNA follows: TGTGCCAGCATAGCGGGGGAGGCGACTGAAGCTTTCTTT. Translating it yields CASIAGEATEAFF.